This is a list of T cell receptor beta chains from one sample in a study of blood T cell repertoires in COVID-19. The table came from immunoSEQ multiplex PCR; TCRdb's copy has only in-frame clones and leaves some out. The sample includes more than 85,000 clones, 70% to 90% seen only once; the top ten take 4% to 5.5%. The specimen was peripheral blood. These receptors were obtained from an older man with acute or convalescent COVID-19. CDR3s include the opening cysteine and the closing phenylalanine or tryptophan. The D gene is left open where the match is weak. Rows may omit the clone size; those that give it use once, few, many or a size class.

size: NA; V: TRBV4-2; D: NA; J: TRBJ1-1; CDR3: CASSPRVAGNTEAFF; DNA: TGTGCCAGCAGCCCCCGGGTGGCGGGTAACACTGAAGCTTTCTTT
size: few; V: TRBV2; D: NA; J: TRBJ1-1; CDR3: CASCIQGLGTEAFF; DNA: TGTGCCAGCTGTATACAGGGACTAGGAACTGAAGCTTTCTTT
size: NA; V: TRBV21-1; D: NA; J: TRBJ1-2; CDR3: CASSRVGTANYGYTF; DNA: TGTGCCAGCAGCAGGGTAGGGACAGCTAACTATGGCTACACCTTC
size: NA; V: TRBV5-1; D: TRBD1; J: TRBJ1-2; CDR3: CASSLVGTASSGYTF; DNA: TGCGCCAGCAGCTTGGTCGGGACAGCTTCTTCTGGCTACACCTTC
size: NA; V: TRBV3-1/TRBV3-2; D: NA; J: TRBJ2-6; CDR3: CASSQDSSGANVLTF; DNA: TGTGCCAGCAGCCAAGACAGCTCTGGGGCCAACGTCCTGACTTTC
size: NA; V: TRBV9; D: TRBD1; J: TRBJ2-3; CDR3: CASSDGQGWADTQYF; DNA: TGTGCCAGCAGCGATGGACAGGGGTGGGCAGATACGCAGTATTTT
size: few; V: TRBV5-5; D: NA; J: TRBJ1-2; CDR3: CASSLAGQPAGSVLNGYTF; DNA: TGTGCCAGCAGCTTGGCCGGGCAACCAGCGGGAAGTGTGCTTAATGGCTACACCTTC
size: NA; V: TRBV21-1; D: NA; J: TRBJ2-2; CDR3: CASSKELAGAVTGELFF; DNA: TGTGCCAGCAGCAAAGAGCTAGCGGGGGCCGTCACCGGGGAGCTGTTTTTT
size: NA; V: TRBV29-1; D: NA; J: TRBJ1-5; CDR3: CSVEVGGGDQPQHF; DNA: TGCAGCGTTGAGGTGGGGGGAGGGGATCAGCCCCAGCATTTT
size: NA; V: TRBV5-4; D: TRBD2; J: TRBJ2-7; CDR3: CASSQPGGDRYEQYF; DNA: TGTGCCAGCAGCCAACCGGGAGGGGACCGCTACGAGCAGTACTTC
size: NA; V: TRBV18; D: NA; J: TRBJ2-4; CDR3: CASSPATGGQNIQYF; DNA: TGTGCCAGCTCACCAGCGACGGGTGGCCAAAACATTCAGTACTTC
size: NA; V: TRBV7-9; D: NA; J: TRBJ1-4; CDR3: CASSLGLTTNEKLFF; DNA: TGTGCCAGCAGCTTAGGGCTGACAACTAATGAAAAACTGTTTTTT
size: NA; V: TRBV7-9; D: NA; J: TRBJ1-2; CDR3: CASRSEVTYGYTF; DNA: TGTGCCAGCCGCTCGGAGGTGACCTATGGCTACACCTTC
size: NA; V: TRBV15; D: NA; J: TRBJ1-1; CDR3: CATSTQRQSEAFF; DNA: TGTGCCACCAGCACGCAGAGACAGTCCGAAGCTTTCTTT
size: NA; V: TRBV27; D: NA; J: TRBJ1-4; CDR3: CASGSRGFEKLFF; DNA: TGTGCCAGCGGTAGTAGAGGCTTTGAAAAACTGTTTTTT
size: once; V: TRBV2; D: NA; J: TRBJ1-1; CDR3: CASKQTRTLAFF; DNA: TGTGCCAGCAAACAGACCCGAACGTTAGCTTTCTTT
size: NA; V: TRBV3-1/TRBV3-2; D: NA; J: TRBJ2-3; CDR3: CASSSSGTDTQYF; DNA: TGTGCCAGCAGCTCGTCTGGCACAGATACGCAGTATTTT
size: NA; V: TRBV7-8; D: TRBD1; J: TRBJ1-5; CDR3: CASSLTGVGQPQHF; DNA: TGTGCCAGCAGCTTGACAGGGGTTGGGCAGCCCCAGCATTTT
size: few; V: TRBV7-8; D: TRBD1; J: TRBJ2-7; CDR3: CASSQGTGDSYDEQYF; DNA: TGTGCCAGCAGCCAGGGGACAGGGGACTCCTACGACGAGCAGTACTTC
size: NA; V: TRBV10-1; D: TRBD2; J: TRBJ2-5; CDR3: CASSESLAGNLQETQYF; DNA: TGCGCCAGCAGTGAGTCCTTAGCGGGGAACCTCCAAGAGACCCAGTACTTC
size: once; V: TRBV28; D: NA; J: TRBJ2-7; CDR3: CASGTGNSYEQYF; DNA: TGTGCCAGCGGCACAGGGAACTCCTACGAGCAGTACTTC
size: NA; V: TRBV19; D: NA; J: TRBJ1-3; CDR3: CASSTRQRNSGNTIYF; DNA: TGTGCCAGTAGTACAAGACAGCGAAACTCTGGAAACACCATATATTTT
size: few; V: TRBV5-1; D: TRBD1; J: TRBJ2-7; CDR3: CASSLGTGGLNYEQYF; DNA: TGCGCCAGCAGCTTGGGGACAGGGGGCCTAAATTACGAGCAGTACTTC
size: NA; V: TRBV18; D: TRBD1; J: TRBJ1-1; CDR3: CASSPSGGREAFF; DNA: TGTGCCAGCTCACCTTCAGGGGGCCGTGAAGCTTTCTTT
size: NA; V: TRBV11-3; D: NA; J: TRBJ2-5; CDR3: CASSGGAGETQYF; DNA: TGTGCCAGCAGCGGAGGCGCGGGAGAGACCCAGTACTTC
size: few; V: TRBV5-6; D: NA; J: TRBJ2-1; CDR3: CASSSGYNEQFF; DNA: TGTGCCAGCAGTTCAGGATACAATGAGCAGTTCTTC
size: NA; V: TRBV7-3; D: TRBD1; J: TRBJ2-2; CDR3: CASRYDRAVAGELFF; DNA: TGTGCCAGCAGATACGACAGGGCGGTTGCCGGGGAGCTGTTTTTT
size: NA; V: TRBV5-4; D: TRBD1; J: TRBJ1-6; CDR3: CASSLLTGVVSPLHF; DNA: TGTGCCAGCAGTTTGTTGACAGGGGTTGTTTCACCCCTCCACTTT
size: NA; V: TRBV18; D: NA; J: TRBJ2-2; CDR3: CASSPRAAGHTGELFF; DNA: TGTGCCAGCTCACCAAGGGCAGCGGGCCACACCGGGGAGCTGTTTTTT
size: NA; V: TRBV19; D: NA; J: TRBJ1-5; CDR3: CASSNQVNQPQHF; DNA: TGTGCCAGTAGTAACCAGGTCAATCAGCCCCAGCATTTT
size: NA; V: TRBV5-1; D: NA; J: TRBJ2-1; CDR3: CASSSLRGGIDNEQFF; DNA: TGCGCCAGCAGCTCCTTAAGAGGCGGTATCGACAATGAGCAGTTCTTC
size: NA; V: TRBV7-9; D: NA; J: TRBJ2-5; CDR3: CASSPRQVQETQYF; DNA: TGTGCCAGCAGCCCCCGACAGGTCCAAGAGACCCAGTACTTC
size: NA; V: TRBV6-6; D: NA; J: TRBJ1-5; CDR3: CASQVSNQPQHF; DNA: TGTGCCAGCCAGGTTAGCAATCAGCCCCAGCATTTT
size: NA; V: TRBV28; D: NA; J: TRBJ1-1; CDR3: CASSLVQVNTEAFF; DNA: TGTGCCAGCAGTTTAGTACAGGTGAACACTGAAGCTTTCTTT
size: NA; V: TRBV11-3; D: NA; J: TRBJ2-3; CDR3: CASSLGPSTDTQYF; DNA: TGTGCCAGCAGCTTAGGGCCTAGCACAGATACGCAGTATTTT